The 10 T cell receptor beta chains below come from one sample, sequenced in a study of blood T cell repertoires in COVID-19. Profiling relied on immunoSEQ multiplex PCR, and the TCRdb table lists in-frame clones only, not all of them. The sample has around 130,000 clones; 90% are singletons. The sequencing input was peripheral blood. The receptors stem from a man aged 55 to 70 with COVID-19, enrolled during active disease.

The genes are TRBV5-1 and TRBJ2-5; D is unclear. The V gene lost 0 bases and the J gene lost 0 bases, with 6 bases spanning the gap. The CDR3 length is 14 residues. CDR1 is SGHRS and CDR2 is YFSETQ in the germline V gene. CDR3 region: CASSLVRYQETQYF. The CDR3 DNA reads as TGCGCCAGCAGCTTGGTCCGGTACCAAGAGACCCAGTACTTC. Full variable domain (rest looked up from reference TRBV5-1 and TRBJ2-5): KAGVTQTPRYLIKTRGQQVTLSCSPISGHRSVSWYQQTPGQGLQFLFEYFSETQRNKGNFPGRFSGRQFSNSRSEMNVSTLELGDSALYLCASSLVRYQETQYFGPGTRLLVL.

The V gene is TRBV6-5, the J gene TRBJ2-6; 9 bases match TRBD1. The CDR3 length is 15 residues. Germline V gene data show CDR1 as MNHEY and CDR2 as SVGAGI. After removal of 8 bases from V and 3 bases from J, the junction contained 5 bases not matched to a gene. The CDR3, as DNA: TGTGCCAGCGGGCGACAGGGGGTTGGGGCCAACGTCCTGACTTTC. Translating it yields CASGRQGVGANVLTF.

The V gene is TRBV3-1 (or the pseudogene TRBV3-2), the J gene TRBJ1-3; a possible D gene is TRBD1 (6 bases). Trimming removed 5 bases from V and 7 bases from J, with 12 bases in between. CDR1 LGHDT and CDR2 YNNKEL come from the germline V gene (reference sequence). This CDR3 contains 13 residues. DNA of the CDR3: TGTGCCAGCAGCGCAGGGGTATCGAACACCATATATTTT. Amino acid sequence: CASSAGVSNTIYF.

The chain is built from TRBV6-5 and TRBJ2-7, with D uncertain. Germline V lookup: CDR1 MNHEY, CDR2 SVGAGI. The CDR3 has 15 residues. Trimming removed 7 bases from V and 0 bases from J, with 16 bases in between. The CDR3 sequence is CASTSPAQSSYEQYF. In nucleotides, the CDR3 is TGTGCCAGCACCTCGCCAGCGCAGAGCTCCTACGAGCAGTACTTC.

The V call is TRBV28, the J call TRBJ1-6; 7 bases agree with TRBD1. Germline CDR1 and CDR2: MDHEN and SYDVKM. V shed 8 bases, J shed 5 bases, and the junction held 12 bases outside the gene matches. The CDR3 is 16 residues long. CDR3 DNA sequence: TGTGCCAGCGGGCCTCCGGGGACAGCGGATAATTCACCCCTCCACTTT. Amino acids: CASGPPGTADNSPLHF.

The chain employs TRBV5-6 and TRBJ1-1; D may be TRBD1 (6 bases). This CDR3 contains 16 residues. Per the germline V gene, CDR1 is SGHDT and CDR2 is YYEEEE. Trimming cost V 4 bases and J 4 bases, with 20 bases left between them. The CDR3 DNA follows: TGTGCCAGCAGCCCAGACCCCACCATACAGGGCACTGAAGCTTTCTTT. It encodes CASSPDPTIQGTEAFF.

The CDR3 is CASSSSPARAGNTIYF. DNA of the CDR3: TGTGCCAGCAGCTCATCTCCGGCCAGGGCTGGAAACACCATATATTTT. The J gene is TRBJ1-3, the V gene TRBV7-2; weak D call: TRBD1 (5 bases). Trimming shortened V by 4 bases and J by 2 bases, and 15 bases separated the two germline ends. CDR1 SGHTA and CDR2 FQGNSA come from the germline V gene. This CDR3 has 16 amino acids.

This clone occurred a few times. This chain links TRBV7-9 with TRBJ2-7; 9 bases are a match to TRBD1. Looked up from germline, CDR1 is SEHNR and CDR2 is FQNEAQ (reference sequence). The CDR3 sequence is 14 residues long. V lost 3 bases, J lost 3 bases, and 3 bases stayed unmatched. CDR3 sequence (DNA): TGTGCCAGCAGCTTGGACAGGGGAAACTACGAGCAGTACTTC. It yields the protein CASSLDRGNYEQYF.

This chain uses TRBV6-5 with TRBJ2-5, with 8 bases matching TRBD1. J gave up 5 bases and V 6 bases, and 5 bases lay outside the gene matches. The CDR3 loop spans 13 amino acids. Germline lookup yields CDR1 MNHEY and CDR2 SVGAGI. DNA of the CDR3: TGTGCCAGCAGGGAGACAGGGGCGGAGACCCAGTACTTC. It yields the protein CASRETGAETQYF.

The chain employs TRBV27 and TRBJ1-1; possible D gene TRBD1, 6 bases. V lost 3 bases, J lost 0 bases, and 14 bases lay in between. This CDR3 is built from 16 residues. From germline, CDR1 is MNHEY and CDR2 SMNVEV (reference sequence). The CDR3 nucleotides are TGTGCCAGCAGTTTTAAAAGGGGGAGCATGAACACTGAAGCTTTCTTT. This sequence encodes CASSFKRGSMNTEAFF.